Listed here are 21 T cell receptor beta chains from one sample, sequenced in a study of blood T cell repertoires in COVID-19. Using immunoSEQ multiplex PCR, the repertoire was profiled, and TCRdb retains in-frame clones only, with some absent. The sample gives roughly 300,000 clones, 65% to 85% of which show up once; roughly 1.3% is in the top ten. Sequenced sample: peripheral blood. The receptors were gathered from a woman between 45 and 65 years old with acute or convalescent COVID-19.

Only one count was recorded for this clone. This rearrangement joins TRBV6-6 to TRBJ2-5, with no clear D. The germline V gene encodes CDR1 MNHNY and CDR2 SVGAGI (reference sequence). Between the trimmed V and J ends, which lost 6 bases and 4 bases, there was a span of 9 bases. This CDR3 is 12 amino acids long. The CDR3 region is CASRQNAETQYF. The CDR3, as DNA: TGTGCCAGCAGACAGAATGCAGAGACCCAGTACTTC.

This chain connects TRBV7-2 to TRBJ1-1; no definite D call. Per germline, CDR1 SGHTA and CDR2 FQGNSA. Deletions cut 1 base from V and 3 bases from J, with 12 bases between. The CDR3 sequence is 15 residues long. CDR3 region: CASSLGYGLYTEAFF. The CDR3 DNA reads TGTGCCAGCAGCTTAGGGTACGGGTTGTACACTGAAGCTTTCTTT.

In DNA, the CDR3 is TGTGCCAGCAGCTTCTCGGGGTACGATCAGCCCCAGCATTTT. Translated: CASSFSGYDQPQHF. This chain links TRBV5-6 with TRBJ1-5; D unresolved. V lost 2 bases and J lost 5, with 11 bases in between. The germline V gene encodes CDR1 SGHDT and CDR2 YYEEEE. This CDR3 has 14 residues. Using reference TRBV5-6 and TRBJ1-5 for the parts outside the CDR3, the full variable domain is DAGVTQSPTHLIKTRGQQVTLRCSPKSGHDTVSWYQQALGQGPQFIFQYYEEEERQRGNFPDRFSGHQFPNYSSELNVNALLLGDSALYLCASSFSGYDQPQHFGDGTRLSIL.

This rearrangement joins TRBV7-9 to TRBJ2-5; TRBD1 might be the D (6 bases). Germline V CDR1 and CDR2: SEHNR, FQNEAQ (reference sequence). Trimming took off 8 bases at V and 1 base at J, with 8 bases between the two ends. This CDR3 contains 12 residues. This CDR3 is CASGQTQETQYF. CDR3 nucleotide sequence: TGTGCCAGCGGACAGACCCAAGAGACCCAGTACTTC.

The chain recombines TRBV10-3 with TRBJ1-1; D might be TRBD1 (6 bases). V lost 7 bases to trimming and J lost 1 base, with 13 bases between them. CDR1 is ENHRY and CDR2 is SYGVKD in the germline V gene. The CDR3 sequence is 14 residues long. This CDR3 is CAIKPGDPNTEAFF. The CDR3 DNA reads TGTGCCATCAAGCCAGGGGACCCGAACACTGAAGCTTTCTTT.

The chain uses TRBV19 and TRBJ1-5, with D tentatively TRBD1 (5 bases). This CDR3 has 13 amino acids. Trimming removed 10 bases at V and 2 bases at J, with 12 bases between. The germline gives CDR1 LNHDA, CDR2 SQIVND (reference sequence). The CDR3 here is CATADSRNQPQHF. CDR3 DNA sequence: TGTGCCACTGCAGACAGCCGCAATCAGCCCCAGCATTTT.

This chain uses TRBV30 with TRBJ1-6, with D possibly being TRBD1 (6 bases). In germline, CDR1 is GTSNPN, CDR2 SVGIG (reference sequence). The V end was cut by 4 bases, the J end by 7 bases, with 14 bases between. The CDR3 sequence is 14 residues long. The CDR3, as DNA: TGTGCCTGGAAGCAGGGGTTGGAAAATTCACCCCTCCACTTT. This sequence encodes CAWKQGLENSPLHF. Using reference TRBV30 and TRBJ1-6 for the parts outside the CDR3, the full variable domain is SQTIHQWPATLVQPVGSPLSLECTVEGTSNPNLYWYRQAAGRGLQLLFYSVGIGQISSEVPQNLSASRPQDRQFILSSKKLLLSDSGFYLCAWKQGLENSPLHFGNGTRLTVT.

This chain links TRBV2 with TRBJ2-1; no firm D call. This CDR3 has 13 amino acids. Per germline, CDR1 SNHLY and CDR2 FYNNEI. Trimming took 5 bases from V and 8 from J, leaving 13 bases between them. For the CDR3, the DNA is TGTGCCAGCAGTCGCCTAGGATTCGATGAGCAGTTCTTC. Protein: CASSRLGFDEQFF.

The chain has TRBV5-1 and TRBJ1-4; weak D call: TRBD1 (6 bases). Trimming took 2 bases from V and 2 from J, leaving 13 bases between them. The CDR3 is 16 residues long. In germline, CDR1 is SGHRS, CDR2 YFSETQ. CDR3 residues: CASSFGTGSTNEKLFF. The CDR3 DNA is TGCGCCAGCAGCTTTGGTACAGGGTCCACTAATGAAAAACTGTTTTTT.

The CDR3 sequence: CASSFRETQYF. The CDR3 DNA sequence: TGTGCCAGCAGTTTTAGAGAGACCCAGTACTTC. The rearrangement joins TRBV27 to TRBJ2-5; no clear D. The length of the CDR3 is 11 residues. V was clipped by 3 bases and J by 4 bases, with 3 bases between them. The V gene's germline CDR1 is MNHEY and CDR2 SMNVEV (reference sequence).

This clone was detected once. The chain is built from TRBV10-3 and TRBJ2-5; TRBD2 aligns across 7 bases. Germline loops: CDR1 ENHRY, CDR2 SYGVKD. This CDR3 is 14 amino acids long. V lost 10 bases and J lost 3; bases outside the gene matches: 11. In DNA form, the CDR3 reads TGTGCCACTAAGGGAGGGAAAAGGGAAGAGACCCAGTACTTC. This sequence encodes CATKGGKREETQYF.

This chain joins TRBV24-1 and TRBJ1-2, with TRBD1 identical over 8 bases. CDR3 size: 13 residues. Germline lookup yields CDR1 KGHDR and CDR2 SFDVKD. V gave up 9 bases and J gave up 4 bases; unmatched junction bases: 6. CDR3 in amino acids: CATPRQGCYGYTF. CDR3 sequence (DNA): TGTGCCACCCCACGACAGGGGTGCTATGGCTACACCTTC.

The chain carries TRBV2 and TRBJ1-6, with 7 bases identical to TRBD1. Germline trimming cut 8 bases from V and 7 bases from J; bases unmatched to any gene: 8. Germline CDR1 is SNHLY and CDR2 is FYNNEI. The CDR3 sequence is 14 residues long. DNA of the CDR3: TGTGCCAGCGGCAACAGGGGAAACAATTCACCCCTCCACTTT. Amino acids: CASGNRGNNSPLHF.

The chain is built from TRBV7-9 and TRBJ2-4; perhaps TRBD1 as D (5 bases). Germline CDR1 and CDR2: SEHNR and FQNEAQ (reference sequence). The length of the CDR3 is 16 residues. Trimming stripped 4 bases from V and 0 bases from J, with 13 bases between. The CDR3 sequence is CASSYWTSLAKNIQYF. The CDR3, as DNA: TGTGCCAGCAGCTATTGGACAAGTTTAGCCAAAAACATTCAGTACTTC.

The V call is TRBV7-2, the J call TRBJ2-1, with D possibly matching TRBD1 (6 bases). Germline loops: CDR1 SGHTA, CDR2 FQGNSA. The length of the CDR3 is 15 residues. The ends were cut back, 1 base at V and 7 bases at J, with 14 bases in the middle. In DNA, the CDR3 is TGTGCCAGCAGCTTAGGGGGGCAAAGAGATAATGAGCAGTTCTTC. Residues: CASSLGGQRDNEQFF. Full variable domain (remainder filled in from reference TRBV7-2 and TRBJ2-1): GAGVSQSPSNKVTEKGKDVELRCDPISGHTALYWYRQSLGQGLEFLIYFQGNSAPDKSGLPSDRFSAERTGGSVSTLTIQRTQQEDSAVYLCASSLGGQRDNEQFFGPGTRLTVL.

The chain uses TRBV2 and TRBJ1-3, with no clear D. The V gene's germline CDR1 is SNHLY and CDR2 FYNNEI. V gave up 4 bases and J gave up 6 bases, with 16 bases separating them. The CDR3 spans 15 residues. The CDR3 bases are TGTGCCAGCAGTGTCCTTGGGGAGAAGGAAAACACCATATATTTT. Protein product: CASSVLGEKENTIYF. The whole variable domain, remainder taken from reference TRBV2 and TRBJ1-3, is EPEVTQTPSHQVTQMGQEVILRCVPISNHLYFYWYRQILGQKVEFLVSFYNNEISEKSEIFDDQFSVERPDGSNFTLKIRSTKLEDSAMYFCASSVLGEKENTIYFGEGSWLTVV.

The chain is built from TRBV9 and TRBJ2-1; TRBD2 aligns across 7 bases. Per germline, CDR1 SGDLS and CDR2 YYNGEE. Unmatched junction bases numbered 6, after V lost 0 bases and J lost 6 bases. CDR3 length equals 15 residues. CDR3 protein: CASSVEVGGFNEQFF. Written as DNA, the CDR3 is TGTGCCAGCAGCGTAGAGGTGGGAGGGTTCAATGAGCAGTTCTTC. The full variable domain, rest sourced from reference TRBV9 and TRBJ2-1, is DSGVTQTPKHLITATGQRVTLRCSPRSGDLSVYWYQQSLDQGLQFLIQYYNGEERAKGNILERFSAQQFPDLHSELNLSSLELGDSALYFCASSVEVGGFNEQFFGPGTRLTVL.

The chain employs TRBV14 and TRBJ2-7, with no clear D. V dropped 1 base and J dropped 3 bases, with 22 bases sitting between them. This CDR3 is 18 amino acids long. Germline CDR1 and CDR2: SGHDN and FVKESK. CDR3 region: CASSQVGVSPKRRYEQYF. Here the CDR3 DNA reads TGTGCCAGCAGCCAAGTGGGCGTTTCCCCGAAACGACGCTACGAGCAGTACTTC.

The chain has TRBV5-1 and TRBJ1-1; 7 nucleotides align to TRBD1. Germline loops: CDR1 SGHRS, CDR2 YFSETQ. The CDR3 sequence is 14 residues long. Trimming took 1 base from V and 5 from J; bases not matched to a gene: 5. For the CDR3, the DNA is TGCGCCAGCAGCTTGAGAGACAGGGAGACTGAAGCTTTCTTT. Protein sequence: CASSLRDRETEAFF.

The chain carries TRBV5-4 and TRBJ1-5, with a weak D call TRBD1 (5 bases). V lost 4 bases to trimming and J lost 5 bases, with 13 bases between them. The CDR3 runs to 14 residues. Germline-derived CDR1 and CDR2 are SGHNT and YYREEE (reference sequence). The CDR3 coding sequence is TGTGCCAGCAGCCCGTGGGGGGATCATCAGCCCCAGCATTTT. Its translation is CASSPWGDHQPQHF. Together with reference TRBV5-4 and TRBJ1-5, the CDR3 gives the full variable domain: ETGVTQSPTHLIKTRGQQVTLRCSSQSGHNTVSWYQQALGQGPQFIFQYYREEENGRGNFPPRFSGLQFPNYSSELNVNALELDDSALYLCASSPWGDHQPQHFGDGTRLSIL.

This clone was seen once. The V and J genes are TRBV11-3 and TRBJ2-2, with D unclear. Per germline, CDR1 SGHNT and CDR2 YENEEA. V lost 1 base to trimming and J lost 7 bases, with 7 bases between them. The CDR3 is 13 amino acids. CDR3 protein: CASSLASGGELFF. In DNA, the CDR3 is TGTGCCAGCAGCTTAGCGTCAGGCGGGGAGCTGTTTTTT.